These 10 T cell receptor beta chains were all obtained from the same sample, sequenced in a study of PD-1 blockade in mismatch repair-deficient tumors. Repertoires were generated with immunoSEQ multiplex PCR, while TCRdb's copy carries only in-frame clones and drops some. The sample lists over 100,000 clones; approximately 80% were seen once. Sequenced here: peripheral blood, sampled about 13 months after starting pembrolizumab. The origin of the receptors is an adult with mismatch repair-deficient cancer.

This chain joins TRBV2 and TRBJ1-3; TRBD1 agrees at 7 bases. Germline CDR1 SNHLY, CDR2 FYNNEI. CDR3 length: 15 residues. The junction had 6 bases not matched to a gene; V was cut back by 7 bases and J by 0 bases. CDR3 in amino acids: CASKAQGSSGNTIYF. The CDR3 nucleotides read TGTGCCAGCAAGGCACAGGGGAGCTCTGGAAACACCATATATTTT.

This chain uses TRBV27 with TRBJ2-7; 12 bases match TRBD1. Germline V gene data show CDR1 as MNHEY and CDR2 as SMNVEV (reference sequence). J lost 4 bases, V lost 1 base, and 8 bases had no gene match. This CDR3 has 17 residues. Here the CDR3 reads CASSLFAGTGGLYEQYF. The DNA for the CDR3 is TGTGCCAGCAGTTTATTCGCCGGGACAGGGGGCCTGTACGAGCAGTACTTC.

V gene TRBV7-8 combines with J gene TRBJ2-2, with 10 positions matching TRBD1. The germline gives CDR1 SGHVS, CDR2 FQNEAQ. The ends lost 4 bases at V and 4 bases at J; junction bases unmatched: 15. This CDR3 contains 19 residues. The DNA for the CDR3 is TGTGCCAGCAGCTCCGGCATCATGCCGGGACAGGGGTTCACCGGGGAGCTGTTTTTT. As protein: CASSSGIMPGQGFTGELFF.

This sequence joins TRBV13 and TRBJ2-2; TRBD1 might be the D (5 bases). The CDR3 has 14 residues. Per germline, CDR1 PRHDT and CDR2 FYEKMQ (reference sequence). V was shortened by 2 bases and J by 5 bases, with 9 bases between the two germline ends. CDR3 in amino acids: CASSLMDKTGELFF. The CDR3 coding sequence is TGTGCCAGCAGCTTAATGGACAAAACCGGGGAGCTGTTTTTT.

This chain links TRBV30 with TRBJ2-2, with D possibly being TRBD2 (6 bases). This CDR3 comprises 14 residues. V shed 5 bases and J shed 1 base, with 11 bases lying between them. The germline V gene encodes CDR1 GTSNPN and CDR2 SVGIG (reference sequence). CDR3 region: CAWFSGKNTGELFF. The CDR3 coding sequence is TGTGCCTGGTTTAGCGGAAAGAACACCGGGGAGCTGTTTTTT.

CDR3 DNA sequence: TGTGCCAGCAGCTCCTTACTAGCCAAAAACATTCAGTACTTC. Translated, it gives CASSSLLAKNIQYF. The chain joins TRBV5-5 to TRBJ2-4; D call uncertain. CDR3 length: 14 amino acids. CDR1 is SGHKS and CDR2 is YYEKEE in the germline V gene (reference sequence). V lost 3 bases, J lost 0 bases, and 7 bases lay in between.

This clone was seen only once. V gene TRBV19 combines with J gene TRBJ2-6; D not certain. V was shortened by 8 bases and J by 0 bases, with 20 bases between the two germline ends. This CDR3 is built from 18 residues. Germline V gene data show CDR1 as LNHDA and CDR2 as SQIVND (reference sequence). CDR3 region: CASLSTYQSFSGANVLTF. The CDR3 DNA is TGTGCCAGTCTATCGACATACCAGAGTTTCTCTGGGGCCAACGTCCTGACTTTC.

The chain joins TRBV7-2 to TRBJ2-5, with 15 nucleotides matching TRBD2. The CDR3 extends over 16 amino acids. J gave up 4 bases and V 6 bases, and 6 bases lay outside the gene matches. Germline V gene sequence: CDR1 SGHTA, CDR2 FQGNSA. The chain's CDR3 is CASSFAGLAGGETQYF. The CDR3 nucleotides read TGTGCCAGCAGTTTCGCGGGACTAGCGGGAGGAGAGACCCAGTACTTC. Complete variable domain (other parts from reference TRBV7-2 and TRBJ2-5): GAGVSQSPSNKVTEKGKDVELRCDPISGHTALYWYRQSLGQGLEFLIYFQGNSAPDKSGLPSDRFSAERTGGSVSTLTIQRTQQEDSAVYLCASSFAGLAGGETQYFGPGTRLLVL.

The chain joins TRBV7-8 to TRBJ2-7; possible D gene TRBD1, 8 bases. CDR3 length: 16 residues. Germline V lookup: CDR1 SGHVS, CDR2 FQNEAQ. Trimming shortened V by 8 bases and J by 0 bases, and 20 bases separated the two germline ends. The CDR3 sequence is CASAQGAGASSYEQYF. In nucleotides, the CDR3 is TGTGCCAGCGCCCAGGGGGCGGGGGCGAGCTCCTACGAGCAGTACTTC.

The rearrangement links TRBV4-1 to TRBJ2-3; 7 bases match TRBD1. V lost 3 bases to trimming and J lost 3 bases; unmatched junction nucleotides: 6. The CDR3 sequence is 15 residues long. Germline V gene lookup returns CDR1 MGHRA and CDR2 YSYEKL. Written as DNA, the CDR3 is TGCGCCAGCAGCCAGACAGGGCTGGCTACAGATACGCAGTATTTT. Its protein is CASSQTGLATDTQYF.